This T cell receptor beta chain is from a study of blood T cell repertoires in COVID-19. The ends were cut back, 0 bases at V and 4 bases at J, with 17 bases in the middle. Germline-derived CDR1 and CDR2 are LGHNA and YSLEER. This CDR3 has 17 residues. In the original analysis: Estimation of nucleated cell counts relied on the amplification of reference gene primers. The assay was immunoSEQ multiplex PCR, and TCRdb's table has in-frame clones only and misses some. That table supplies the V and J calls and clone size; D and trimming were determined from the DNA. The sample lists 250,000 to 300,000 clones, 70% to 90% occurring once.

The sequenced sample was peripheral blood. The V gene is TRBV4-3, the J gene TRBJ2-3, with a weak D call TRBD2 (7 bases). This sequence was found in a man between 25 and 39 years old with active or convalescent COVID-19. The CDR3 sequence is CASSQDSAGAFSDTQYF. The CDR3, as DNA: TGCGCCAGCAGCCAAGATTCGGCGGGGGCTTTTTCAGATACGCAGTATTTT.